Below, one T cell receptor beta chain is given with its context. The data were taken from a study of PD-L1 blockade in urothelial cancer. Whole-study context: Blood samples had a median of around 140,000 T cells, roughly 76,000 unique TCRs, and clonality approximately 0.086.

Time point noted: peripheral blood 6 weeks after treatment start. Urothelial carcinoma, locally advanced or metastatic, affected the patients. Profiling relied on immunoSEQ multiplex PCR, and the TCRdb table lists in-frame clones only, not all of them. The sample carries under 150,000 clones, about 89% recorded once. This sequence was found in a man in his sixties with urothelial cancer. Here the sequenced sample was PBMCs, taken around atezolizumab (anti-PD-L1) treatment.

The CDR3 region has the DNA TGCGCCAGCAGCCAGGGGACTATCACCGGGGAGCTGTTTTTT. It is translated as CASSQGTITGELFF. This chain joins TRBV4-3 and TRBJ2-2, with 7 nucleotides matching TRBD2. The CDR3 length is 14 residues. Germline V CDR1 and CDR2: LGHNA, YSLEER. V gave up 3 bases and J gave up 4 bases; unmatched junction bases: 2.